The 20 T cell receptor beta chains given below trace back to one sample, sequenced in a study of cytomegalovirus exposure and HLA in healthy donors (dated by TCRdb to about 2017). The library relied on the immunoSEQ multiplex PCR assay. For the multiplex PCR, a mixture combining 60 forward primers for TCR Vbeta segments and 13 reverse primers for TCR Jbeta segments was used. Not all clones reach the TCRdb copy of this immuneACCESS table, which keeps in-frame sequences only. Checked studies attribute under half of the gap to unresolved V genes and leave the rest unexplained. Recorded for this sample are 120,000 or so clones; 80% to 90% of them occurred a single time. About 3.7% of the sample rests with the top ten. Material for sequencing was PBMCs. The source of these receptors is a woman between 40 and 50 years old in good health and CMV-seropositive.

The rearrangement links TRBV5-1 to TRBJ1-5, with 9 bases lining up with TRBD1. Germline V gene lookup returns CDR1 SGHRS and CDR2 YFSETQ. The trim removed 4 bases at V and 7 bases at J, leaving 9 bases unmatched. CDR3 size: 15 residues. CDR3 amino acids: CASSRGTGQGQPQHF. DNA for the CDR3: TGCGCCAGCAGCAGGGGGACAGGGCAGGGACAGCCCCAGCATTTT.

J is TRBJ1-2 and V is TRBV18; 9 bases agree with TRBD1. CDR1 KGHSH and CDR2 LQKENI come from the germline V gene. This CDR3 has 15 residues. V shed 1 base, J shed 6 bases, and the junction held 6 bases outside the gene matches. The CDR3 is CASSPQGQGRNGYTF. DNA of the CDR3: TGTGCCAGCTCACCACAAGGACAGGGGCGGAATGGCTACACCTTC.

This clone was counted between two and nine times. The chain joins TRBV5-3 to TRBJ2-1; 16 nucleotides align to TRBD2. TRBV5-3 is identified as an open reading frame with a role that is uncertain. The V and J ends lost 4 bases and 3 bases, in that order; junction bases with no gene match: 7. The CDR3 consists of 18 residues. In nucleotides, the CDR3 is TGTGCCAGAAGCCAAGGGACTAGCGGGAGGGCCTGCTACAATGAGCAGTTCTTC. This sequence encodes CARSQGTSGRACYNEQFF.

This clone has a handful of counts. V and J are TRBV10-1 and TRBJ2-7, with 12 nucleotides matching TRBD2. The CDR3 length is 15 residues. From germline, CDR1 is WNHNN and CDR2 SYGVQD (reference sequence). Trimming removed 4 bases from V and 6 bases from J; junction bases left unmatched: 7. CDR3 coding DNA: TGCGCCAGCAGTGTGCTAGCGGGAGGGCCGGTCGAGCAGTACTTC. Its protein product is CASSVLAGGPVEQYF.

CDR3 DNA sequence: TGTGCCAGCAGTTCGACCGGACTCCTCCAAGAGACCCAGTACTTC. Amino acids: CASSSTGLLQETQYF. The chain has TRBV6-5 and TRBJ2-5, with a weak D call TRBD2 (5 bases). Germline V gene sequence: CDR1 MNHEY, CDR2 SVGAGI. CDR3 length equals 15 residues. V was trimmed by 4 bases and J by 1 base, leaving 13 bases between them.

The chain joins TRBV15 to TRBJ2-7, with D hard to call. The CDR3 consists of 15 residues. The germline V gene encodes CDR1 LNHNV and CDR2 YYDKDF (reference sequence). V lost 0 bases and J lost 6, with 15 bases in between. CDR3 nucleotide sequence: TGTGCCACCAGCAGAGATGATCACTACCCCGCCGAGCAGTACTTC. Its protein is CATSRDDHYPAEQYF.

The chain employs TRBV5-1 and TRBJ1-1; no reliable D call. CDR3 length: 14 amino acids. Germline loops: CDR1 SGHRS, CDR2 YFSETQ. Deletions cut 3 bases from V and 1 base from J, with 10 bases between. CDR3 loop: CASSSARQNTEAFF. DNA of the CDR3: TGCGCCAGCAGCTCGGCCAGACAGAACACTGAAGCTTTCTTT.

The rearrangement links TRBV29-1 to TRBJ2-7; TRBD2 matches at 11 bases. The junction had 8 bases not matched to a gene; V was cut back by 4 bases and J by 3 bases. The length of the CDR3 is 15 residues. Per the germline V gene, CDR1 is SQVTM and CDR2 is ANQGSEA. The CDR3, as DNA: TGCAGCGTTGTAGGACTAGCGGGCCGGAACTACGAGCAGTACTTC. It codes for CSVVGLAGRNYEQYF.

This clone was observed once. The chain links TRBV7-8 to TRBJ2-7, with D uncertain. Germline assignment: CDR1 SGHVS and CDR2 FQNEAQ. V lost 0 bases to trimming and J lost 0 bases, with 6 bases between them. The CDR3 sequence is 14 residues long. The CDR3 bases are TGTGCCAGCAGCTTAGCTTCTAGCTCCTACGAGCAGTACTTC. Its protein is CASSLASSSYEQYF.

The CDR3 sequence: CASSEPGRGVWGYTF. In nucleotides, the CDR3 is TGTGCCAGCAGTGAACCCGGCAGGGGGGTATGGGGCTACACCTTC. The chain joins TRBV6-1 to TRBJ1-2; 7 positions agree with TRBD1. The germline V gene encodes CDR1 MNHNS and CDR2 SASEGT. The J segment lost 8 bases and the V segment lost 2 bases, leaving 11 bases of the junction unmatched. This CDR3 has 15 residues.

J is TRBJ2-3 and V is TRBV6-1; D gene uncertain. Looked up from germline, CDR1 is MNHNS and CDR2 is SASEGT. V was clipped by 2 bases and J by 2 bases, with 11 bases between them. The CDR3 sequence is 15 residues long. CDR3 DNA: TGTGCCAGCAGTGAAAATGTGGCAGACACAGATACGCAGTATTTT. It codes for CASSENVADTDTQYF.

V is TRBV7-2 and J is TRBJ2-2, with TRBD1 identical over 8 bases. V dropped 5 bases and J dropped 1; count of bases not matched to a gene: 3. This CDR3 spans 15 amino acids. Germline-derived CDR1 and CDR2 are SGHTA and FQGNSA. In DNA, the CDR3 is TGTGCCAGCAGCAGCAGGGGGCAGAACACCGGGGAGCTGTTTTTT. Its translation is CASSSRGQNTGELFF. Looking up the rest from reference TRBV7-2 and TRBJ2-2 gives the full variable domain: GAGVSQSPSNKVTEKGKDVELRCDPISGHTALYWYRQSLGQGLEFLIYFQGNSAPDKSGLPSDRFSAERTGGSVSTLTIQRTQQEDSAVYLCASSSRGQNTGELFFGEGSRLTVL.

This clone is a singleton in its sample. The conserved closing phenylalanine or tryptophan is absent in this CDR3, likely reflecting a read error. The DNA is left out, because the CDR3 cannot be placed on it with certainty; the CDR3 is given as TCRdb lists it. The gene calls are TRBV15 and TRBJ2-3; no DNA check was done on the table's D call, TRBD1. The CDR3 has 13 amino acids, counting both end residues. Germline lookup yields CDR1 LNHNV and CDR2 YYDKDF (reference sequence). CDR3 amino acids: CATSRDGTVGPIS.

The V and J genes are TRBV11-2 and TRBJ1-2, with D tentatively TRBD1 (5 bases). The CDR3 has 16 amino acids. CDR1 SGHAT and CDR2 FQNNGV come from the germline V gene. The V end lost 4 bases, the J end lost 4 bases, and 19 bases lay between the germline ends. The DNA for the CDR3 is TGTGCCAGCAGCTACCCCGGCCAGGGCGTTCCCTATGGCTACACCTTC. Its translation is CASSYPGQGVPYGYTF. Together with reference TRBV11-2 and TRBJ1-2, the CDR3 gives the full variable domain: EAGVAQSPRYKIIEKRQSVAFWCNPISGHATLYWYQQILGQGPKLLIQFQNNGVVDDSQLPKDRFSAERLKGVDSTLKIQPAKLEDSAVYLCASSYPGQGVPYGYTFGSGTRLTVV.

The chain uses TRBV7-8 and TRBJ2-7; 7 bases fit TRBD2. The trim removed 4 bases at V and 3 bases at J, leaving 6 bases unmatched. Germline V CDR1 and CDR2: SGHVS, FQNEAQ. The CDR3 covers 14 residues. The CDR3 DNA sequence: TGTGCCAGCAGCTCACTAGCGTCCCTCTACGAGCAGTACTTC. Its protein product is CASSSLASLYEQYF.

The chain has TRBV2 and TRBJ2-5, with a possible D match to TRBD1 (5 bases). The DNA end is a closer match to TRBJ2-7, so the J assignment may be wrong. CDR3 length: 14 amino acids. Germline V gene lookup returns CDR1 SNHLY and CDR2 FYNNEI. CDR3 nucleotide sequence: TGTGCCAGCAGTGACCAGGGAACTCGATACGAGCAGTACTTC. It specifies CASSDQGTRYEQYF.

This rearrangement joins TRBV7-9 to TRBJ1-5; TRBD1 matches 11 bases. Per the germline V gene, CDR1 is SEHNR and CDR2 is FQNEAQ (reference sequence). CDR3 length: 14 residues. V dropped 5 bases and J dropped 6; count of bases not matched to a gene: 3. The CDR3 spells CASSPGTGGQPQHF. The CDR3 DNA reads as TGTGCCAGCAGCCCTGGGACAGGGGGTCAGCCCCAGCATTTT.

The gene calls are TRBV14 and TRBJ2-3; TRBD2 matches at 7 bases. Germline CDR1 and CDR2: SGHDN and FVKESK. This CDR3 region has 16 residues. Trimming cost V 0 bases and J 9 bases; bases outside gene matches: 12. The CDR3 spells CASSQDVSGDGVTQYF. DNA for the CDR3: TGTGCCAGCAGCCAAGACGTCAGCGGGGATGGGGTGACGCAGTATTTT.

The chain recombines TRBV19 with TRBJ2-5, with a possible D match to TRBD1 (6 bases). V dropped 1 base and J dropped 1 base, with 7 bases sitting between them. The CDR3 is 14 residues long. Germline V gives CDR1 LNHDA, CDR2 SQIVND (reference sequence). CDR3 residues: CASSIGTAQETQYF. The CDR3, as DNA: TGTGCCAGTAGTATAGGGACAGCCCAAGAGACCCAGTACTTC.

The V gene is TRBV6-5, the J gene TRBJ1-1, with 9 positions matching TRBD1. J gave up 3 bases and V 6 bases, and 5 bases lay outside the gene matches. There are 14 residues in the CDR3. Germline V lookup: CDR1 MNHEY, CDR2 SVGAGI. CDR3 nucleotides: TGTGCCAGCAGCCTGACAGGGGGAGACACTGAAGCTTTCTTT. Its translation: CASSLTGGDTEAFF.